This T cell receptor (beta chain) came from a study of response to subunit inactivated influenza vaccine. TCRdb redid the calling of the RT-PCR reads with MiXCR, one entry per CDR3 protein. The sample has under 200,000 distinct CDR3 sequences; approximately 12% are singletons. This clonotype was seen only a few times. Its antigen is unidentified. The V end was cut by 0 bases, the J end by 4 bases, with 15 bases between. CDR1 DFQATT and CDR2 SNEGSKA come from the germline V gene (reference sequence). The CDR3 totals 15 residues. Study conclusions and caveats: The authors suggested that few new T cells are recruited per seasonal influenza vaccination.

These data were likewise used in another study, on T cells expressing NK-cell markers. That study adds: TCR beta libraries carry UMIs added by 5'RACE template switching. The study drew TCR beta repertoires from sorted CD3+CD56+NKG2C+, CD3+CD56+NKG2C- and CD3+CD56-NKG2C+ T cells. Of eight sequenced donors, seven were HCMV-seropositive and one HCMV-seronegative. In several experiments, sorting was restricted to alpha-beta TCR T cells by an anti-gamma-delta TCR antibody.

Specimen: CD8+ T cells sorted from PBMCs, collected about 12 days after vaccination. The TCR originated in a middle-aged man who received an inactivated influenza vaccine. This rearrangement joins TRBV20-1 to TRBJ2-5; D is possibly TRBD2 (5 bases). The CDR3 region has the DNA TGCAGTGCTAGAGATCTAGAGGGTCCAGGAGAGACCCAGTACTTC. This gives the protein CSARDLEGPGETQYF.